The text below deals with one T cell receptor (beta chain). V lost 6 bases to trimming and J lost 5 bases; unmatched junction nucleotides: 4. Germline CDR1 and CDR2: SGHRS and YFSETQ. The CDR3 has 13 residues. This entry belongs to a study of blood T cell repertoires in COVID-19. Whole-study context: Both acute and convalescent COVID-19 samples were obtained from the United States, Italy and Spain. PBMCs, B-cell-depleted T cells, or T cells were the source of the cDNA or gDNA that made up the material.

Original data processing: Amplification from reference gene primers served as the basis for estimated nucleated cell counts. Assay: immunoSEQ multiplex PCR; the TCRdb copy retains only in-frame clones and omits some. V and J calls and clone size are copied from that table; D and trimming were computed from the DNA. The sample has around 370,000 clones, 90% seen once. This TCR came from a man younger than 35 with active or convalescent COVID-19. The chain carries TRBV5-1 and TRBJ2-5, with 10 nucleotides matching TRBD1. The sample consisted of peripheral blood. CDR3 residues: CASTRDRGETQYF. CDR3 bases: TGCGCCAGCACCCGGGACAGGGGCGAGACCCAGTACTTC. Full variable domain (rest looked up from reference TRBV5-1 and TRBJ2-5): KAGVTQTPRYLIKTRGQQVTLSCSPISGHRSVSWYQQTPGQGLQFLFEYFSETQRNKGNFPGRFSGRQFSNSRSEMNVSTLELGDSALYLCASTRDRGETQYFGPGTRLLVL.